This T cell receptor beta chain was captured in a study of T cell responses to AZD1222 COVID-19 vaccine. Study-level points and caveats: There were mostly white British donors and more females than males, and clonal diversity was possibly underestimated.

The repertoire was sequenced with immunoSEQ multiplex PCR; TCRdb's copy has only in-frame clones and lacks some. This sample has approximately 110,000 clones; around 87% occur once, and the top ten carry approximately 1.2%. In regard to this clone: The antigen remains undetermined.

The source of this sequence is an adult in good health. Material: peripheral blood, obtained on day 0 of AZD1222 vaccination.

Here the CDR3 DNA reads TGTGCCACCAGCCTCCCCGCGGGAACTAATGAAAAACTGTTTTTT. This translates into CATSLPAGTNEKLFF. The chain links TRBV15 to TRBJ1-4; no definite D call. The CDR3 sequence is 15 residues long. Per germline, CDR1 LNHNV and CDR2 YYDKDF (reference sequence). With 5 bases removed from V and 1 base from J, the gap between germline ends came to 11 bases.